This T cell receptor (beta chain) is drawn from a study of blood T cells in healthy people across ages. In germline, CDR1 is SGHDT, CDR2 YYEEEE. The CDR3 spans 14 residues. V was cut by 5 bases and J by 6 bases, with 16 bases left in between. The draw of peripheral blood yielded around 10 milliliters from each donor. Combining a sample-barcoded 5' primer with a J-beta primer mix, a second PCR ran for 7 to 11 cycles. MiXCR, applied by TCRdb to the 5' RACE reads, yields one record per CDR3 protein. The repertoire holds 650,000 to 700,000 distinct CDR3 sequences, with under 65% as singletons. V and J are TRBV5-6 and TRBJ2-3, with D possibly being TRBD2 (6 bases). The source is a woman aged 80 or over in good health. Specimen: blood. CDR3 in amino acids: CASSPPPGRDTQYF. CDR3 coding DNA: TGTGCCAGCAGTCCGCCCCCAGGGAGGGATACGCAGTATTTT.